One sample yielded the 23 T cell receptor beta chains listed below, sequenced in a study of blood T cells in healthy people across ages. It was with a sample-barcoded 5' primer and a J-beta primer mix that a second PCR of roughly 7 to 12 cycles was run. TCRdb reprocessed the 5' RACE reads with MiXCR, giving one entry per CDR3 protein. The sample contains roughly 800,000 distinct CDR3 sequences, roughly 60% of which appear only once. Material: blood. The source of these receptors is a man aged 25-40 years in good health.

The chain employs TRBV20-1 and TRBJ2-6; D is unresolved. Trimming removed 7 bases at V and 2 bases at J, with 9 bases between. This CDR3 region has 13 residues. Germline CDR1 DFQATT, CDR2 SNEGSKA (reference sequence). CDR3 sequence: CSGSAAGANVLTF. In DNA form, the CDR3 reads TGCAGTGGATCGGCAGCTGGGGCCAACGTCCTGACTTTC.

This chain connects TRBV29-1 to TRBJ2-1, with 14 nucleotides matching TRBD2. Trimming removed 1 base from V and 0 bases from J; junction bases left unmatched: 2. Germline-derived CDR1 and CDR2 are SQVTM and ANQGSEA. The CDR3 contains 17 residues. In DNA form, the CDR3 reads TGCAGCGTTGAAGGGACTAGCGGGAGGAGCTCCTACAATGAGCAGTTCTTC. Its translation: CSVEGTSGRSSYNEQFF.

In its sample, this clonotype was seen a few times. The chain carries TRBV20-1 and TRBJ2-7; TRBD1 matches at 9 bases. Trimming at V came to 5 bases and at J to 4 bases, leaving 6 bases not matched to a gene. This CDR3 region has 13 residues. CDR1 and CDR2 (germline): DFQATT, SNEGSKA (reference sequence). The CDR3 protein is CSAERDRDYEQYF. The DNA of the CDR3 is TGCAGTGCTGAGAGGGACAGGGATTACGAGCAGTACTTC.

About this clonotype: Possible read error: a much larger clone is one base away. This chain connects TRBV10-3 to TRBJ2-5, with 7 bases identical to TRBD1. The CDR3 sequence is 12 residues long. CDR1 and CDR2 (germline): ENHRY, SYGVKD. Trimming at V came to 9 bases and at J to 8 bases, leaving 9 bases not matched to a gene. The CDR3, as DNA: TGTGCCATGGGACAGTCAGATGAAACCCAGTACTTC. Its translation: CAMGQSDETQYF.

The V gene is TRBV29-1, the J gene TRBJ1-4; D may be TRBD1 (5 bases). Trimming removed 3 bases from V and 14 bases from J, with 13 bases in between. The CDR3 is 11 residues long. The germline gives CDR1 SQVTM, CDR2 ANQGSEA. In nucleotides, the CDR3 is TGCAGCGTTGATATCGGGACTTTTCTGTTTTTT. As protein: CSVDIGTFLFF.

This clonotype has a handful of counts. V gene TRBV21-1 combines with J gene TRBJ1-4. TRBV21-1 is a documented pseudogene. The CDR3 sequence is 17 residues long. This CDR3 reads CASSTNPCGCRNEKLFF. The CDR3 nucleotides read TGTGCCAGCAGCACCAACCCGTGCGGTTGTAGAAATGAAAAACTGTTTTTT.

The V and J genes are TRBV11-2 and TRBJ2-3; D ambiguous. The CDR3 consists of 14 residues. Germline CDR1 is SGHAT and CDR2 is FQNNGV. The V end lost 2 bases, the J end lost 2 bases, and 8 bases lay between the germline ends. CDR3 amino acids: CASSLSTYTDTQYF. The CDR3 DNA is TGTGCCAGCAGCTTAAGTACCTACACAGATACGCAGTATTTT.

This clonotype has a handful of counts. The chain joins TRBV5-5 to TRBJ2-5; a possible D gene is TRBD2 (6 bases). Germline CDR1 is SGHKS and CDR2 is YYEKEE (reference sequence). With 1 base removed from V and 4 bases from J, the gap between germline ends came to 11 bases. This CDR3 is 14 amino acids long. The CDR3: CASSLRLGVETQYF. The CDR3 DNA reads as TGTGCCAGCAGCTTGCGACTAGGGGTAGAGACCCAGTACTTC.

This clonotype showed up just a few times. This sequence joins TRBV24-1 and TRBJ2-3, with 8 bases matching TRBD2. The CDR3 contains 16 residues. Germline lookup yields CDR1 KGHDR and CDR2 SFDVKD. The V gene end was trimmed by 3 bases and the J gene end by 4 bases; junction bases not matched to a gene: 8. The DNA for the CDR3 is TGTGCCACCAGTGATCGTAGCGGGACTCTCGCAGATACGCAGTATTTT. Residues: CATSDRSGTLADTQYF.

As for this clonotype: This may be a read error: a much more frequent sequence differs by one nucleotide. This sequence joins TRBV7-9 and TRBJ2-1, with TRBD1 matching over 8 bases. The CDR3 sequence is 14 residues long. Germline V gene data show CDR1 as SEHNR and CDR2 as FQNEAQ (reference sequence). V gave up 1 base and J gave up 8 bases; unmatched junction bases: 4. The CDR3 DNA reads TGTGCCAGCAGCTTAGGGACAGGGCATTATGAGCAGTTCTTC. Translated: CASSLGTGHYEQFF.

This clonotype has only a few counts. The chain joins TRBV7-9 to TRBJ1-4; D gene ambiguous. CDR3 length equals 13 residues. The germline gives CDR1 SEHNR, CDR2 FQNEAQ (reference sequence). The V gene lost 2 bases and the J gene lost 6 bases, with 7 bases spanning the gap. The DNA for the CDR3 is TGTGCCAGCAGCTTATTAGGCGATGAAAAACTGTTTTTT. Translated, it gives CASSLLGDEKLFF.

The rearrangement joins TRBV12-3 or TRBV12-4 to TRBJ2-3, with a weak D call TRBD2 (7 bases). This CDR3 is 12 amino acids long. Trimming removed 11 bases at V and 8 bases at J, with 17 bases between. The CDR3 DNA reads TGTGCCGCGGGGGCCACCGTTGGTACGCAGTATTTT. The encoded protein is CAAGATVGTQYF.

This clonotype was counted only a few times. CDR3 DNA: TGCAGTGCTAGGGGGTATGGGGGGGCTGATCAGCCCCAGCATTTT. Its protein is CSARGYGGADQPQHF. The rearrangement joins TRBV20-1 to TRBJ1-5; TRBD1 is a possible D gene (6 bases). The CDR3 is made up of 15 amino acids. Trimming removed 3 bases from V and 5 bases from J, with 17 bases in between. Germline V gene data show CDR1 as DFQATT and CDR2 as SNEGSKA (reference sequence).

The chain carries TRBV6-1 and TRBJ2-4, with D perhaps TRBD1 (6 bases). Judging by the DNA end, TRBJ2-7 fits better; the J call may be wrong. CDR3 length: 11 residues. Germline V gives CDR1 MNHNS, CDR2 SASEGT. CDR3 residues: CASSGQVEQYF. The CDR3 nucleotides read TGTGCCAGCAGTGGACAGGTCGAGCAGTACTTC.

This rearrangement joins TRBV28 to TRBJ1-6, with D hard to call. The germline V gene has CDR1 MDHEN and CDR2 SYDVKM. Trimming stripped 11 bases from V and 0 bases from J, with 8 bases between. CDR3 size: 13 residues. CDR3 residues: CACRSSYNSPLHF. CDR3 coding DNA: TGTGCCTGTAGAAGCTCCTATAATTCACCCCTCCACTTT.

This sequence joins TRBV27 and TRBJ1-5; 8 nucleotides match TRBD1. The CDR3 length is 15 residues. Unmatched junction bases numbered 8, after V lost 8 bases and J lost 2 bases. From germline, CDR1 is MNHEY and CDR2 SMNVEV (reference sequence). CDR3 coding DNA: TGTGCCAGCCGCGGGACAGGTCGACGCAATCAGCCCCAGCATTTT. Translating it yields CASRGTGRRNQPQHF.

The J gene is TRBJ2-5, the V gene TRBV20-1; TRBD1 matches at 11 bases. Germline-derived CDR1 and CDR2 are DFQATT and SNEGSKA (reference sequence). This CDR3 region has 14 residues. Unmatched junction bases numbered 12, after V lost 4 bases and J lost 11 bases. CDR3 sequence: CSANPGQGVYVQYF. CDR3 in DNA: TGCAGTGCTAACCCGGGACAGGGGGTCTACGTGCAGTACTTC.

This rearrangement joins TRBV6-5 to TRBJ2-7; 8 nucleotides line up with TRBD1. This CDR3 region has 14 residues. Germline CDR1 reads MNHEY; CDR2 reads SVGAGI. The J segment lost 3 bases and the V segment lost 0 bases, leaving 1 base of the junction unmatched. CDR3 sequence reads: CASSYSTGGYEQYF. The CDR3, as DNA: TGTGCCAGCAGTTACTCCACAGGGGGCTACGAGCAGTACTTC.

The gene calls are TRBV25-1 and TRBJ2-7; 10 nucleotides agree with TRBD1. The germline CDR1 and CDR2 sequences are MGHDK and SYGVNS. This CDR3 has 15 amino acids. V trimming: 3 bases; J trimming: 6 bases; junction bases outside the gene matches: 8. CDR3 region: CASSDPGTGVSEQYF. CDR3 DNA: TGTGCCAGCAGTGACCCCGGGACAGGGGTAAGCGAGCAGTACTTC.

As for this clonotype: At one of its ends the junction is not consistent with the germline gene, which may arise from a read error. This chain uses TRBV5-1 with TRBJ1-6; D not resolved. Looked up from germline, CDR1 is SGHRS and CDR2 is YFSETQ. This CDR3 region has 13 residues. The CDR3 DNA reads TGCGCCAGCAGCTTGGCTTTGAATTCACCCCCCCACTTT. Amino acid sequence: CASSLALNSPPHF.

The V gene is TRBV12-3 or TRBV12-4, the J gene TRBJ1-2; TRBD1 might be the D (5 bases). V dropped 6 bases and J dropped 6 bases, with 14 bases sitting between them. The CDR3 runs 13 residues. DNA for the CDR3: TGTGCCAGCAGACCTGCAGGGACGGATGGCTACACCTTC. It translates to CASRPAGTDGYTF.

This sequence joins TRBV7-2 and TRBJ2-5; no clear D gene. The J call may be faulty, since TRBJ2-7 better matches the DNA end. This CDR3 is built from 14 residues. Germline V gene data show CDR1 as SGHTA and CDR2 as FQGNSA. CDR3 loop: CASSREKTSNEQYF. CDR3 in DNA: TGTGCCAGCAGCCGCGAGAAGACGTCGAACGAGCAGTACTTC.

The chain has TRBV4-3 and TRBJ2-1; D is unresolved. Deletions cut 4 bases from V and 2 bases from J, with 21 bases between. The V gene's germline CDR1 is LGHNA and CDR2 YSLEER. The CDR3 spans 18 residues. CDR3 coding DNA: TGCGCCAGCAGCCTGTCCAGATCGTGGGAAGGAACCTACAATGAGCAGTTCTTC. The encoded protein is CASSLSRSWEGTYNEQFF.